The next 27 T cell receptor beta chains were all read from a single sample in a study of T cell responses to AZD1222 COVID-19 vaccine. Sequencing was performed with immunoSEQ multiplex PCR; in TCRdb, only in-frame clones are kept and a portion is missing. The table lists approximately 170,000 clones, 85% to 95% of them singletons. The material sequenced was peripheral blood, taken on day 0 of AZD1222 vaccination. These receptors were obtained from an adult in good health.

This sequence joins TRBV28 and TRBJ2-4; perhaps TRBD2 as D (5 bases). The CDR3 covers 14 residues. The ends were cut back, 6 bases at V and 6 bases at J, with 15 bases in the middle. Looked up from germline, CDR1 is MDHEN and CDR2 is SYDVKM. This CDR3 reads CASSQWRAVNIQYF. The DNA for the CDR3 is TGTGCCAGCAGCCAATGGAGAGCGGTAAACATTCAGTACTTC.

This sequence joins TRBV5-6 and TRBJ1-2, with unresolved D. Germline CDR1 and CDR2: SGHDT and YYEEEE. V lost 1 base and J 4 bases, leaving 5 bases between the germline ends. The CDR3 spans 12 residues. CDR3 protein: CASSLQFYGYTF. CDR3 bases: TGTGCCAGCAGCTTGCAGTTCTATGGCTACACCTTC.

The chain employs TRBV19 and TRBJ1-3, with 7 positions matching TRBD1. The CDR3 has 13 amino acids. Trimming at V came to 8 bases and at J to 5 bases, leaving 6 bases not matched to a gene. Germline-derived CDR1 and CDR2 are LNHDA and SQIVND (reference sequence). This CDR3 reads CASDPGQRNTIYF. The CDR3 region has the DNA TGTGCCAGTGACCCGGGACAGCGAAACACCATATATTTT.

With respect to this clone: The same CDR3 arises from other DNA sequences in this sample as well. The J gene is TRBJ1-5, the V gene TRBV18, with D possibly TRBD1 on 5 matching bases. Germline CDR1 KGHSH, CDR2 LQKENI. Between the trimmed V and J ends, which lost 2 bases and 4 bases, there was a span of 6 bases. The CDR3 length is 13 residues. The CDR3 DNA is TGTGCCAGCTCACCAGACAGAAATCAGCCCCAGCATTTT. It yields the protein CASSPDRNQPQHF.

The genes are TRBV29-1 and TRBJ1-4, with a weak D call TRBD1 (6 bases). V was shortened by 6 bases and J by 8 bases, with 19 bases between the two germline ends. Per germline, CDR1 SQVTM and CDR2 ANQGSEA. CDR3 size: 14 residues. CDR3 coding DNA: TGCAGCGTCGTAGGGAGCAGGGGCAGCGAAAAACTGTTTTTT. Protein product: CSVVGSRGSEKLFF.

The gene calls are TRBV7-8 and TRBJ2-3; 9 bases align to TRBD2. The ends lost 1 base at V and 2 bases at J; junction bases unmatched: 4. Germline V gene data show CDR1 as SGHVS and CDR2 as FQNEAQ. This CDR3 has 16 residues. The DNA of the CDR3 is TGTGCCAGCAGCTTAGTGGCTAGCGGGAACACAGATACGCAGTATTTT. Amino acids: CASSLVASGNTDTQYF. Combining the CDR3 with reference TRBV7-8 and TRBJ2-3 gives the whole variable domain GAGVSQSPRYKVAKRGQDVALRCDPISGHVSLFWYQQALGQGPEFLTYFQNEAQLDKSGLPSDRFFAERPEGSVSTLKIQRTQQEDSAVYLCASSLVASGNTDTQYFGPGTRLTVL.

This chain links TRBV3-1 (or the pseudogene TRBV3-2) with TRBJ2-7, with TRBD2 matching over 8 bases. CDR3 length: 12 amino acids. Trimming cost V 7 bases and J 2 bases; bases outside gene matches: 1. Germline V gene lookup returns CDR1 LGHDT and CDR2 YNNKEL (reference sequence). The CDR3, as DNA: TGTGCCAGCACTAGCGGGCCCTACGAGCAGTACTTC. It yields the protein CASTSGPYEQYF.

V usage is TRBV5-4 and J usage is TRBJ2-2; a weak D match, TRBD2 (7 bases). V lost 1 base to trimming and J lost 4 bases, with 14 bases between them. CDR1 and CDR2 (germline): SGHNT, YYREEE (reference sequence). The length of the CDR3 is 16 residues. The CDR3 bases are TGTGCCAGCAGCTTGAGCAATAGGGGGGGCACCGGGGAGCTGTTTTTT. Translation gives CASSLSNRGGTGELFF.

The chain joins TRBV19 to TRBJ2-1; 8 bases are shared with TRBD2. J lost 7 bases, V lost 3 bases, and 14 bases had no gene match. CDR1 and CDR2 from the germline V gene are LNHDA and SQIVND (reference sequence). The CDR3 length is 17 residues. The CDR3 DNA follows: TGTGCCAGTAGTATCGAATCTAGCGGGTGGAGGCGGAATGAGCAGTTCTTC. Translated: CASSIESSGWRRNEQFF.

CDR3 DNA: TGTGCCAGCAGCGGGCCCCACCGGGACGGCAAAGATAAACAAACCGGGGAGCTGTTTTTT. Its protein product is CASSGPHRDGKDKQTGELFF. The chain combines TRBV9 with TRBJ2-2; either TRBD1 or TRBD2 may supply D (5 bases each). The CDR3 runs to 20 residues. Germline CDR1 reads SGDLS; CDR2 reads YYNGEE. Trimming took off 3 bases at V and 5 bases at J, with 29 bases between the two ends.

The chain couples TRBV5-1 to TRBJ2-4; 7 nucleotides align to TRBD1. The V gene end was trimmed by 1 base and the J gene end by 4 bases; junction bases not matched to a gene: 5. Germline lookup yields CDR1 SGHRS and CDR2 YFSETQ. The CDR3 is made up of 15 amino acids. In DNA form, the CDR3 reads TGCGCCAGCAGCTTGTATGAGGGACAGAAAAACATTCAGTACTTC. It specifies CASSLYEGQKNIQYF.

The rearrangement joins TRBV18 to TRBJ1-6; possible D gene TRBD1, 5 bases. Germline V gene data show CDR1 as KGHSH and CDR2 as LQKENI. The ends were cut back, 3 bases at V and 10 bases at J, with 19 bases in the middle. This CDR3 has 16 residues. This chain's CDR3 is CASSPNSQGMKSPLHF. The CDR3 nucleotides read TGTGCCAGCTCACCCAACTCCCAGGGTATGAAGTCACCCCTCCACTTT. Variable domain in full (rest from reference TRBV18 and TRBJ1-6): NAGVMQNPRHLVRRRGQEARLRCSPMKGHSHVYWYRQLPEEGLKFMVYLQKENIIDESGMPKERFSAEFPKEGPSILRIQQVVRGDSAAYFCASSPNSQGMKSPLHFGNGTRLTVT.

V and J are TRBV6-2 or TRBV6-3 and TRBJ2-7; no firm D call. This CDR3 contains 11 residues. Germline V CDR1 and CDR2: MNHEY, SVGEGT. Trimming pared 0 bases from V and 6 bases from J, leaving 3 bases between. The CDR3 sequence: CASSYSGEQYF. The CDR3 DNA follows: TGTGCCAGCAGTTACTCTGGCGAGCAGTACTTC.

CDR3 DNA sequence: TGTGCCAGCGGAAGCGGCTACAATGAGCAGTTCTTC. As protein: CASGSGYNEQFF. V is TRBV7-2 and J is TRBJ2-1; weak D call: TRBD2 (5 bases). The CDR3 totals 12 residues. Trimming shortened V by 8 bases and J by 3 bases, and 8 bases separated the two germline ends. Germline assignment: CDR1 SGHTA and CDR2 FQGNSA.

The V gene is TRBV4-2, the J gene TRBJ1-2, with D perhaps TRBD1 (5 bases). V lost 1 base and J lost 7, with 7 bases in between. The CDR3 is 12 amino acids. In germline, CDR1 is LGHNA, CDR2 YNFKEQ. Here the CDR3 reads CASSQVGAGYTF. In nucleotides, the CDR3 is TGTGCCAGCAGCCAAGTTGGGGCTGGCTACACCTTC.

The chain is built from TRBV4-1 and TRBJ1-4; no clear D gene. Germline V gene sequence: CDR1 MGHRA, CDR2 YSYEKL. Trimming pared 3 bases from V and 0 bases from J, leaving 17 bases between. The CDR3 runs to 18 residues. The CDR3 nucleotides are TGCGCCAGCAGCCACCCGTTTGGGCAAACAGCAACTAATGAAAAACTGTTTTTT. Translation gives CASSHPFGQTATNEKLFF.

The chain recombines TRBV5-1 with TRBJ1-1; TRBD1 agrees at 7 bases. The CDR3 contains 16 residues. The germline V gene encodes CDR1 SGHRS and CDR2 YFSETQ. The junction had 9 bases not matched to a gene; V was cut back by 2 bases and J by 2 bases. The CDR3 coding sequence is TGCGCCAGCAGCTTCGGGGACAGCCGAGCCAACACTGAAGCTTTCTTT. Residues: CASSFGDSRANTEAFF.

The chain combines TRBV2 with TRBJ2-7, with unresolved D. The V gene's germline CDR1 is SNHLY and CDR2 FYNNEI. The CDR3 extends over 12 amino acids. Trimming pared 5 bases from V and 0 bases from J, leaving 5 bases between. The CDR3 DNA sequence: TGTGCCAGCAGTCCGAGCTCCTACGAGCAGTACTTC. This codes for CASSPSSYEQYF.

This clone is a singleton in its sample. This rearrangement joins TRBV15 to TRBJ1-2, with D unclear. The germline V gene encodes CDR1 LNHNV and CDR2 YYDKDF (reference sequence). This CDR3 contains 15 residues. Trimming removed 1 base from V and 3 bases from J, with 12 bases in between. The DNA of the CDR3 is TGTGCCACCAGCAGAGGCGCCAAGGCCGACTATGGCTACACCTTC. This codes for CATSRGAKADYGYTF.

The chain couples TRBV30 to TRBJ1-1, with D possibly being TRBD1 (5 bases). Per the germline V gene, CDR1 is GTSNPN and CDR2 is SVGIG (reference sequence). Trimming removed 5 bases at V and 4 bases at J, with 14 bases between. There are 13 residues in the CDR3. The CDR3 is CAWHGQGSTEAFF. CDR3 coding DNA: TGTGCCTGGCATGGGCAGGGATCCACTGAAGCTTTCTTT.

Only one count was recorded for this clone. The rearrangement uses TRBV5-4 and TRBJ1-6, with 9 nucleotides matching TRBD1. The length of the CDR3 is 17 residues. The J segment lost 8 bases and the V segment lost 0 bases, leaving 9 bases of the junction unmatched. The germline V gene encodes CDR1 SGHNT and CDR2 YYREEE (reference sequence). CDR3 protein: CASSLDPGTGLYSPLHF. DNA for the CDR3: TGTGCCAGCAGCTTGGACCCCGGGACAGGGCTTTATTCACCCCTCCACTTT.

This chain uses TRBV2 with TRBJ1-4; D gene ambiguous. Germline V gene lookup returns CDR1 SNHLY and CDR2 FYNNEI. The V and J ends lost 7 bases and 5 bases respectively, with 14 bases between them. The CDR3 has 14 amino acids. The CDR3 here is CASKIERRNEKLFF. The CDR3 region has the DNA TGTGCCAGCAAAATCGAACGGAGAAATGAAAAACTGTTTTTT.

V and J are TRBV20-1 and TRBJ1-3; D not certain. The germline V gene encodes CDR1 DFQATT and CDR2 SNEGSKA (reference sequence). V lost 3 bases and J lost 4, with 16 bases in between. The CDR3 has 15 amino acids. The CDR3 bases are TGCAGTGCTAGTTTCCCCAGGACGGTGGGAAACACCATATATTTT. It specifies CSASFPRTVGNTIYF.

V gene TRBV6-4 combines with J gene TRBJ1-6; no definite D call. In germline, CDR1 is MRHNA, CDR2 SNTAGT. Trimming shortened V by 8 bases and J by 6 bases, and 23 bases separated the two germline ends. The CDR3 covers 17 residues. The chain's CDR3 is CASAEKFGQRSNSPLHF. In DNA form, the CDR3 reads TGTGCCAGCGCGGAGAAATTCGGGCAGAGGAGTAATTCACCCCTCCACTTT.

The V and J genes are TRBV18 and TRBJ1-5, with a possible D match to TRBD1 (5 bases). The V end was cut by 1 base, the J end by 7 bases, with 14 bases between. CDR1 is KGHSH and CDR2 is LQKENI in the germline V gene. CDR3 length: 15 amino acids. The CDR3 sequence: CASSPQFQGRQPQHF. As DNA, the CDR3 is TGTGCCAGCTCACCACAATTTCAGGGTCGGCAGCCCCAGCATTTT.

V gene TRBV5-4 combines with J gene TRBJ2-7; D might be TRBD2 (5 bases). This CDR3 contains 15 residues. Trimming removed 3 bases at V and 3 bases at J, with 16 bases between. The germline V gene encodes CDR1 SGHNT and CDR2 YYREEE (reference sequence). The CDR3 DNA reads TGTGCCAGCAGCTCCTCCCCCGGGAAGGGCTACGAGCAGTACTTC. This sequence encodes CASSSSPGKGYEQYF.

The CDR3 spells CASSTRGENIQYF. CDR3 nucleotides: TGTGCCAGCAGCACTCGTGGGGAAAACATTCAGTACTTC. V and J are TRBV9 and TRBJ2-4; D is unclear. Trimming removed 4 bases at V and 5 bases at J, with 10 bases between. Germline V gene sequence: CDR1 SGDLS, CDR2 YYNGEE. The CDR3 consists of 13 residues.